This T cell receptor (beta chain) was recovered during a study of blood T cell repertoires in COVID-19 (dated by TCRdb to the early 2020s). Context from the whole study: Collaborator samples came from the United States, Italy and Spain and covered acute and convalescent phases of COVID-19. The material from the prospective study consisted of cDNA or gDNA derived from T cells, B-cell-depleted T cells, or PBMCs. Subjects who had been exposed to COVID-19, were actively infected with it, or had recovered from it provided the deeply sampled blood TCRbeta repertoires that made up the dataset. The repertoires were released in a freely available public database intended as a resource for research on the immune response to SARS-CoV-2. The samples were drawn from the first 160 participants of the ongoing ImmuneRACE study and from 950 to 1,500 subjects provided by 6 global collaborators. A de-identified subject ID, COVID-19 status, age in years and sex were almost always included in the sample metadata. HLA class I and class II types, where available, came from metadata supplied by the sample provider rather than from assay-based typing.

Collaborating institutions collected whole blood in K2EDTA tubes following their own protocols. For TCRbeta analysis, collaborators shipped samples in one of three forms: frozen whole blood, isolated PBMCs, or DNA extracted from either of those sample types. The junction carries 18 bases between V and J, which are trimmed by 6 bases and 1 base respectively. For CDR1 and CDR2, the germline V gene (reference sequence) lists MNHEY and SMNVEV. The CDR3 sequence holds 16 residues, the cysteine and phenylalanine included. Only CDR3 DNA is held: 48 bases, read in frame from base 1. Beyond this particular receptor, the publication reports: The quantity of clinical and demographic metadata differed by source and by participant and was supplied without curation.

A word on this clone: No cognate antigen has been identified for it. No much larger clonotype is one base removed from it; base qualities were not supplied.

TCRbeta CDR3 regions were amplified from genomic DNA by means of the immunoSEQ Assay, a bias-controlled multiplex PCR. In the original analysis: The number of nucleated cells in each sample was estimated by amplification of reference gene primers within the assay. To quantify the absolute abundance of each unique TCRbeta CDR3 rearrangement, sequence reads were collapsed and filtered. For each sample, productive Simpson clonality was calculated as the square root of Simpson's diversity index over productive rearrangements. In its TCRdb copy, this immuneACCESS table keeps in-frame sequences only and misses some clones. Where compared with another copy, unresolved V genes explain less than half of these, and the others have no known cause. V, J and clone size are those of that table, while D and trimming were read from the DNA. This sample comprises a few hundred thousand clones, 86% of them detected only once. Of the sample, roughly 4% falls within the top ten clones.

The sequence is built from TRBV27 and TRBJ1-1; TRBD1 is perhaps the D gene, given 5 matching bases. The sample taken for sequencing was peripheral blood. The TCR was taken from a man between 18 and 29 years old with active or convalescent COVID-19. The CDR3: CASRRRPGEPNTEAFF. The bases are TGTGCCAGCAGGAGGCGCCCGGGGGAGCCGAACACTGAAGCTTTCTTT.